Each of the 27 T cell receptor beta chains below was sequenced from the same sample in a study of cytomegalovirus exposure and HLA in healthy donors (dated by TCRdb to the late 2010s). Library generation was performed with the immunoSEQ multiplex PCR assay. For the multiplex PCR, a mixture combining 60 forward primers for TCR Vbeta segments and 13 reverse primers for TCR Jbeta segments was used. This is the immuneACCESS table as TCRdb keeps it, with only in-frame sequences that have V and J called. A part of the clones is gone; compared with another copy, unresolved V genes explain less than half, and the rest is unexplained. The sample profile shows hundreds of thousands of clones; approximately 82% of them were found once. Of the sample, 0.63% is held by the ten largest clones. The sequenced sample consisted of PBMCs. The receptor source for this set is a man between 18 and 29 years old in good health and CMV-seronegative.

The gene calls are TRBV19 and TRBJ1-2, with D perhaps TRBD1 (6 bases). Looked up from germline, CDR1 is LNHDA and CDR2 is SQIVND (reference sequence). The CDR3 length is 16 residues. The V end was cut by 6 bases, the J end by 1 base, with 18 bases between. The chain's CDR3 is CASSRTATDLNYGYTF. The DNA of the CDR3 is TGTGCCAGTAGCCGGACAGCAACCGACCTTAACTATGGCTACACCTTC.

In this sample, this clone turned up a few times. Distinct nucleotide sequences in the sample also encode this CDR3. This chain connects TRBV27 to TRBJ2-1; 11 positions agree with TRBD2. With 5 bases clipped from V and 3 bases from J, the junction kept 3 bases outside the gene matches. CDR1 and CDR2 from the germline V gene are MNHEY and SMNVEV (reference sequence). CDR3 size: 15 residues. CDR3 bases: TGTGCCAGCAGTCCCGGGACTAGCGGCTACAATGAGCAGTTCTTC. This gives the protein CASSPGTSGYNEQFF.

This clone was seen only a few times. The rearrangement joins TRBV10-3 to TRBJ2-2; TRBD2 agrees at 8 bases. The CDR3 has 15 amino acids. The V gene end was trimmed by 3 bases and the J gene end by 1 base; junction bases not matched to a gene: 1. CDR1 is ENHRY and CDR2 is SYGVKD in the germline V gene. The CDR3 reads CAISEAGVNTGELFF. CDR3 DNA: TGTGCCATCAGTGAAGCGGGAGTGAACACCGGGGAGCTGTTTTTT.

The count of this clone is one. This chain joins TRBV6-5 and TRBJ1-5; possible D gene TRBD1, 5 bases. CDR1 is MNHEY and CDR2 is SVGAGI in the germline V gene. V lost 11 bases and J 1 base, leaving 18 bases between the germline ends. The CDR3 is 15 amino acids. This CDR3 is CAAEVPGLSNQPQHF. The CDR3 DNA reads as TGTGCCGCAGAGGTCCCAGGGCTAAGCAATCAGCCCCAGCATTTT.

J is TRBJ2-1 and V is TRBV11-3; a possible D gene is TRBD1 (7 bases). Trimming cost V 1 base and J 3 bases, with 10 bases left between them. Germline CDR1 SGHNT, CDR2 YENEEA. The CDR3 spans 15 residues. CDR3 bases: TGTGCCAGCAGCTTAGGACAGGGAGGCTACAATGAGCAGTTCTTC. This sequence encodes CASSLGQGGYNEQFF.

This chain joins TRBV11-2 and TRBJ1-2; the match to TRBD1 covers 8 bases. V was pared by 5 bases and J by 12 bases, with 11 bases of the junction left unmatched. CDR3 length: 13 amino acids. Germline loops: CDR1 SGHAT, CDR2 FQNNGV. The CDR3 loop reads CASSPDRGRVNTF. CDR3 coding DNA: TGTGCCAGCAGCCCCGACAGGGGTCGGGTCAACACCTTC. The variable domain in full, completed from reference TRBV11-2 and TRBJ1-2, reads EAGVAQSPRYKIIEKRQSVAFWCNPISGHATLYWYQQILGQGPKLLIQFQNNGVVDDSQLPKDRFSAERLKGVDSTLKIQPAKLEDSAVYLCASSPDRGRVNTFGSGTRLTVV.

V usage is TRBV10-3 and J usage is TRBJ2-7; TRBD2 aligns across 7 bases. The J segment lost 5 bases and the V segment lost 11 bases, leaving 9 bases of the junction unmatched. Germline V gene sequence: CDR1 ENHRY, CDR2 SYGVKD. The CDR3 length is 12 residues. The CDR3 DNA follows: TGTGCCCCCGGGGAGGGTAGGAACGAGCAGTACTTC. It specifies CAPGEGRNEQYF.

J is TRBJ1-2 and V is TRBV5-1, with 7 bases matching TRBD1. V was clipped by 5 bases and J by 3 bases; unmatched bases: 10. Germline lookup yields CDR1 SGHRS and CDR2 YFSETQ. The CDR3 runs to 15 residues. The chain's CDR3 is CASSLQQGPDYGYTF. The CDR3 DNA is TGCGCCAGCAGTTTACAACAGGGGCCCGACTATGGCTACACCTTC.

The chain joins TRBV7-9 to TRBJ2-3; possibly TRBD1 for D (5 bases). In germline, CDR1 is SEHNR, CDR2 FQNEAQ (reference sequence). The CDR3 runs to 13 residues. The V and J ends lost 5 bases and 2 bases respectively, with 8 bases between them. CDR3 bases: TGTGCCAGCAGCCCAGGGAACACAGATACGCAGTATTTT. It encodes CASSPGNTDTQYF. The full variable domain, in which reference TRBV7-9 and TRBJ2-3 provide the parts outside the CDR3, is DTGVSQNPRHKITKRGQNVTFRCDPISEHNRLYWYRQTLGQGPEFLTYFQNEAQLEKSRLLSDRFSAERPKGSFSTLEIQRTEQGDSAMYLCASSPGNTDTQYFGPGTRLTVL.

V gene TRBV15 combines with J gene TRBJ2-1, with TRBD2 as a possible D gene (6 bases). V was trimmed by 3 bases and J by 9 bases, leaving 12 bases between them. Germline CDR1 reads LNHNV; CDR2 reads YYDKDF (reference sequence). The CDR3 runs 13 residues. The CDR3 DNA reads as TGTGCCACCAGCAGCGGGACTCAGCGTGAGCAGTTCTTC. This codes for CATSSGTQREQFF.

This clone has just a few counts. J is TRBJ1-3 and V is TRBV10-3; D may be TRBD1 (6 bases). V shed 4 bases and J shed 4 bases, with 14 bases lying between them. The CDR3 spans 15 residues. Looked up from germline, CDR1 is ENHRY and CDR2 is SYGVKD. CDR3 nucleotide sequence: TGTGCCATCAGTGGAACCCGGGACATAGGAAACACCATATATTTT. This sequence encodes CAISGTRDIGNTIYF.

The V call is TRBV6-1, the J call TRBJ2-7, with 9 positions matching TRBD1. This CDR3 region has 13 residues. Germline V lookup: CDR1 MNHNS, CDR2 SASEGT. J lost 7 bases, V lost 9 bases, and 10 bases had no gene match. Here the CDR3 DNA reads TGTGCCAGTAGCCGGACAGGGGAAAGTGAGCAGTACTTC. Translated: CASSRTGESEQYF.

The V call is TRBV6-6, the J call TRBJ2-1; no definite D call. Trimming shortened V by 2 bases and J by 3 bases, and 5 bases separated the two germline ends. CDR1 and CDR2 (germline): MNHNY, SVGAGI (reference sequence). There are 13 residues in the CDR3. This chain's CDR3 is CASSYLGYNEQFF. In DNA, the CDR3 is TGTGCCAGCAGTTACCTCGGCTACAATGAGCAGTTCTTC.

Of note for this clone: At the DNA level, this CDR3 is encoded by other sequences in the same sample as well. The gene calls are TRBV5-1 and TRBJ2-5; D not resolved. The J call could be wrong; TRBJ2-7 is a better fit for the DNA end. The CDR3 is 13 amino acids. CDR1 is SGHRS, CDR2 YFSETQ, per germline. In nucleotides, the CDR3 is TGCGCCAGCAGCTTGGGCGGAGACTACGAGCAGTACTTC. As protein: CASSLGGDYEQYF.

In its sample, this clone was seen a few times. The chain is built from TRBV18 and TRBJ1-1; D ambiguous. Trimming stripped 3 bases from V and 2 bases from J, with 4 bases between. This CDR3 has 12 residues. CDR1 KGHSH and CDR2 LQKENI come from the germline V gene. Written as DNA, the CDR3 is TGTGCCAGCTCACCTATTAACACTGAAGCTTTCTTT. Protein sequence: CASSPINTEAFF.

This clone was picked up a small number of times. The chain carries TRBV6-1 and TRBJ2-3; tentative D call: TRBD2 (5 bases). V was cut by 8 bases and J by 6 bases, with 21 bases left in between. The CDR3 is 15 amino acids. CDR1 MNHNS and CDR2 SASEGT come from the germline V gene. The CDR3 bases are TGTGCCAGCGCTATTCTTACAACACGAGGGGATACGCAGTATTTT. This translates into CASAILTTRGDTQYF.

The rearrangement joins TRBV5-4 to TRBJ1-3, with D unresolved. The CDR3 extends over 13 amino acids. Germline V gene sequence: CDR1 SGHNT, CDR2 YYREEE (reference sequence). V gave up 4 bases and J gave up 0 bases, with 5 bases separating them. This CDR3 reads CASSAYSGNTIYF. The DNA of the CDR3 is TGTGCCAGCAGCGCGTACTCTGGAAACACCATATATTTT.

The V and J genes are TRBV7-3 and TRBJ2-7; TRBD1 aligns across 11 bases. Germline CDR1 and CDR2: SGHTA and FQGTGA. The V gene end was trimmed by 5 bases and the J gene end by 5 bases; junction bases not matched to a gene: 8. The CDR3 has 15 residues. CDR3 in DNA: TGTGCCAGCAGCCCAACAGGGGGACAGGGGGACGAGCAGTACTTC. The encoded protein is CASSPTGGQGDEQYF. Full variable domain (missing parts from reference TRBV7-3 and TRBJ2-7): GAGVSQTPSNKVTEKGKYVELRCDPISGHTALYWYRQSLGQGPEFLIYFQGTGAADDSGLPNDRFFAVRPEGSVSTLKIQRTERGDSAVYLCASSPTGGQGDEQYFGPGTRLTVT.

This chain connects TRBV25-1 to TRBJ1-6, with D uncertain. Trimming stripped 1 base from V and 4 bases from J, with 8 bases between. Looked up from germline, CDR1 is MGHDK and CDR2 is SYGVNS. The CDR3 has 15 amino acids. The CDR3 is CASSESRQYNSPLHF. CDR3 DNA: TGTGCCAGCAGTGAATCGAGGCAGTATAATTCACCCCTCCACTTT.

The chain recombines TRBV28 with TRBJ2-7; weak D call: TRBD1 (5 bases). Per the germline V gene, CDR1 is MDHEN and CDR2 is SYDVKM. V gave up 5 bases and J gave up 3 bases, with 17 bases separating them. The CDR3 runs 15 residues. As DNA, the CDR3 is TGTGCCAGCAGTCCCCTGACAGCTCCCATCTACGAGCAGTACTTC. As protein: CASSPLTAPIYEQYF.

This CDR3 reads CASSEIKGGPYEQYF. The CDR3 nucleotides are TGTGCCAGCAGCGAGATTAAAGGGGGACCGTATGAGCAGTACTTC. The genes are TRBV9 and TRBJ2-7, with a possible D match to TRBD1 (6 bases). The CDR3 consists of 15 residues. Germline values: CDR1 SGDLS, CDR2 YYNGEE. Between the trimmed V and J ends, which lost 3 bases and 7 bases, there was a span of 20 bases.

This chain joins TRBV5-1 and TRBJ2-7; 11 nucleotides agree with TRBD1. This CDR3 contains 14 residues. The junction had 3 bases not matched to a gene; V was cut back by 4 bases and J by 3 bases. Germline V gene lookup returns CDR1 SGHRS and CDR2 YFSETQ. The CDR3 sequence: CASSPGTGGYEQYF. CDR3 sequence (DNA): TGCGCCAGCAGCCCAGGGACAGGGGGCTACGAGCAGTACTTC.

The chain is built from TRBV7-6 and TRBJ2-5; no reliable D call. Deletions cut 0 bases from V and 5 bases from J, with 7 bases between. CDR1 is SGHVS and CDR2 is FNYEAQ in the germline V gene. The CDR3 spans 13 residues. This CDR3 reads CASSLAILETQYF. CDR3 DNA sequence: TGTGCCAGCAGCTTAGCTATTCTCGAGACCCAGTACTTC.

This chain uses TRBV6-1 with TRBJ1-3; D gene unclear. The CDR3 totals 14 residues. CDR1 and CDR2 from the germline V gene are MNHNS and SASEGT. The ends were cut back, 4 bases at V and 0 bases at J, with 7 bases in the middle. Written as DNA, the CDR3 is TGTGCCAGCAGTGGTCAATTCTCTGGAAACACCATATATTTT. Translating it yields CASSGQFSGNTIYF.

The rearrangement joins TRBV2 to TRBJ2-7; weak D call: TRBD2 (5 bases). V lost 3 bases and J lost 6, with 15 bases in between. Germline V lookup: CDR1 SNHLY, CDR2 FYNNEI. The CDR3 spans 14 residues. The CDR3, as DNA: TGTGCCAGCAGTGACTTAACTAGTGGTGTCGAGCAGTACTTC. It translates to CASSDLTSGVEQYF.

The rearrangement links TRBV10-2 to TRBJ2-1, with TRBD2 as a possible D gene (6 bases). Trimming removed 5 bases at V and 12 bases at J, with 23 bases between. The V gene's germline CDR1 is WSHSY and CDR2 SAAADI. This CDR3 is 15 amino acids long. The CDR3 loop is CASSPPGLKGSRQFF. The CDR3 coding sequence is TGCGCCAGCAGTCCGCCGGGACTCAAAGGATCGAGGCAGTTCTTC.

The V gene is TRBV6-1, the J gene TRBJ2-7; D is perhaps TRBD1 (6 bases). The V and J ends lost 2 bases and 3 bases respectively, with 14 bases between them. Germline V gene lookup returns CDR1 MNHNS and CDR2 SASEGT. The CDR3 loop spans 15 amino acids. DNA of the CDR3: TGTGCCAGCAGTGAATTCAGGGGCGTTTTCTACGAGCAGTACTTC. This gives the protein CASSEFRGVFYEQYF.